Presented here are 12 T cell receptor beta chains from one specimen sequenced in a study of T cell responses to AZD1222 COVID-19 vaccine. The protocol was immunoSEQ multiplex PCR, while the TCRdb copy is restricted to in-frame clones and leaves out a portion. The sample contains 150,000 to 180,000 clones, 88% of which appear only once. Sequences were derived from peripheral blood, sampled on day 0 of AZD1222 vaccination. Receptors originate from an adult in good health.

This clone was detected once. The J gene is TRBJ2-7, the V gene TRBV6-2 or TRBV6-3, with D perhaps TRBD1 or TRBD2 (5 bases each). This CDR3 contains 15 residues. Germline V gives CDR1 MNHEY, CDR2 SVGEGT. With 5 bases removed from V and 3 bases from J, the gap between germline ends came to 17 bases. As DNA, the CDR3 is TGTGCCAGCAGTCCCCCTTGGGACCTAAGCTACGAGCAGTACTTC. Translation: CASSPPWDLSYEQYF.

The chain combines TRBV18 with TRBJ2-2, with 7 bases aligning to TRBD1. Looked up from germline, CDR1 is KGHSH and CDR2 is LQKENI. V gave up 2 bases and J gave up 5 bases; unmatched junction bases: 5. The CDR3 contains 15 residues. This CDR3 reads CASSPMTGRTGELFF. The CDR3 coding sequence is TGTGCCAGCTCACCAATGACAGGGAGAACCGGGGAGCTGTTTTTT.

This clone occurred once. The J gene is TRBJ2-3, the V gene TRBV20-1; D is uncertain. V was shortened by 7 bases and J by 1 base, with 6 bases between the two germline ends. This CDR3 is 11 amino acids long. Germline assignment: CDR1 DFQATT and CDR2 SNEGSKA (reference sequence). The CDR3 loop is CSGIGTDTQYF. The CDR3 nucleotides read TGCAGTGGTATAGGCACAGATACGCAGTATTTT.

The chain uses TRBV9 and TRBJ1-1; 8 nucleotides match TRBD1. This CDR3 is 14 amino acids long. Germline V gives CDR1 SGDLS, CDR2 YYNGEE. Trimming cost V 8 bases and J 1 base; bases outside gene matches: 7. The CDR3 is CASTRDRTNTEAFF. DNA of the CDR3: TGTGCCAGTACACGGGACAGGACGAACACTGAAGCTTTCTTT.

V is TRBV6-5 and J is TRBJ1-4; TRBD1 is a possible D gene (5 bases). Trimming left V 6 bases short and J 5 bases short, with 13 bases between. The germline V gene has CDR1 MNHEY and CDR2 SVGAGI. This CDR3 is 14 amino acids long. In DNA form, the CDR3 reads TGTGCCAGCAGGCAGACAGTTGACAATGAAAAACTGTTTTTT. Translated, it gives CASRQTVDNEKLFF.

The rearrangement uses TRBV5-1 and TRBJ2-7, with unresolved D. Germline CDR1 and CDR2: SGHRS and YFSETQ. The CDR3 consists of 15 residues. V was clipped by 4 bases and J by 3 bases, with 17 bases between them. DNA of the CDR3: TGCGCCAGCAGCCGGACCCCAACGGACCTCTACGAGCAGTACTTC. Encoded protein: CASSRTPTDLYEQYF.

The chain combines TRBV7-9 with TRBJ1-1; D remains ambiguous. Trimming left V 1 base short and J 6 bases short, with 9 bases between. The CDR3 extends over 13 amino acids. The germline CDR1 and CDR2 sequences are SEHNR and FQNEAQ (reference sequence). CDR3 bases: TGTGCCAGCAGCTTAGGACCAAAGTCTGAAGCTTTCTTT. This codes for CASSLGPKSEAFF.

The chain uses TRBV7-9 and TRBJ2-7, with D tentatively TRBD1 (6 bases). The CDR3 covers 13 residues. Germline CDR1 SEHNR, CDR2 FQNEAQ (reference sequence). V was trimmed by 7 bases and J by 7 bases, leaving 17 bases between them. CDR3 in amino acids: CASTPPQGGEQYF. The CDR3 DNA reads TGTGCCAGCACTCCCCCACAGGGTGGGGAGCAGTACTTC.

This clone turned up a few times. V is TRBV28 and J is TRBJ1-3; D remains ambiguous. V lost 2 bases and J 4 bases, leaving 9 bases between the germline ends. The length of the CDR3 is 14 residues. Germline V gene lookup returns CDR1 MDHEN and CDR2 SYDVKM. The CDR3 region is CASSLNFAGNTIYF. The CDR3 nucleotides are TGTGCCAGCAGTTTAAACTTCGCGGGAAACACCATATATTTT.

The genes are TRBV2 and TRBJ2-1, with 8 bases aligning to TRBD2. The CDR3 totals 14 residues. V lost 3 bases, J lost 2 bases, and 0 bases stayed unmatched. Germline CDR1 SNHLY, CDR2 FYNNEI. The CDR3 DNA sequence: TGTGCCAGCAGTGATAGCGGGGCCTACAATGAGCAGTTCTTC. It translates to CASSDSGAYNEQFF.

The chain has TRBV12-3 or TRBV12-4 and TRBJ2-7; D ambiguous. The CDR3 spans 13 residues. V was pared by 2 bases and J by 1 base, with 6 bases between. CDR3 in amino acids: CASSLRNSYEQYF. The CDR3 nucleotides are TGTGCCAGCAGTTTAAGGAATTCCTACGAGCAGTACTTC.

Worth noting for this clone: The same CDR3 arises from other DNA sequences in this sample as well. The rearrangement links TRBV18 to TRBJ2-7, with 7 positions matching TRBD1. Trimming cost V 6 bases and J 3 bases; bases outside gene matches: 8. The CDR3 consists of 14 residues. In germline, CDR1 is KGHSH, CDR2 LQKENI. The CDR3 region is CASSPRQGSYEQYF. CDR3 sequence (DNA): TGTGCCAGCTCGCCTAGACAGGGTAGCTACGAGCAGTACTTC.